The 32 T cell receptor beta chains listed next were all sequenced from one sample in a study of lymphopenia after photon versus proton radiotherapy. Clones were read by immunoSEQ multiplex PCR, and TCRdb kept only the in-frame ones, dropping some. This table holds about 7,300 clones, 85% to 95% found once. The specimen comprised peripheral blood, sampled from a patient treated with photon-based radiotherapy. These TCRs come from a woman aged 45-59 years with cholangiocarcinoma.

CDR3 DNA sequence: TGTGCCAGTAGTATAGCGGGGTCAGGGCATCAAGAGACCCAGTACTTC. It is translated as CASSIAGSGHQETQYF. The V call is TRBV19, the J call TRBJ2-5; D tentatively fits TRBD1 or TRBD2 (5 bases each). V lost 1 base and J lost 2, with 14 bases in between. Germline V gene data show CDR1 as LNHDA and CDR2 as SQIVND (reference sequence). The CDR3 is 16 amino acids.

This chain joins TRBV6-1 and TRBJ1-3; D is unclear. The germline V and J ends were trimmed by 3 bases and 0 bases, with 0 bases remaining between them. The CDR3 consists of 12 residues. CDR1 is MNHNS, CDR2 SASEGT, per germline. The CDR3 nucleotides are TGTGCCAGCAGTGACTCTGGAAACACCATATATTTT. This gives the protein CASSDSGNTIYF.

V and J are TRBV7-2 and TRBJ2-1; 10 bases align to TRBD2. Per the germline V gene, CDR1 is SGHTA and CDR2 is FQGNSA. With V trimmed by 5 bases and J by 3 bases, 4 bases remained unmatched. This CDR3 spans 15 amino acids. The CDR3 region is CASSTTSGNYNEQFF. In DNA, the CDR3 is TGTGCCAGCAGCACCACTAGCGGGAACTACAATGAGCAGTTCTTC.

The chain recombines TRBV13 with TRBJ2-7; D is perhaps TRBD1 or TRBD2 (5 bases each). Trimming removed 4 bases at V and 3 bases at J, with 10 bases between. CDR3 size: 13 residues. Germline lookup yields CDR1 PRHDT and CDR2 FYEKMQ (reference sequence). DNA for the CDR3: TGTGCCAGCAGCTCCGGGACCTACTACGAGCAGTACTTC. It encodes CASSSGTYYEQYF.

This chain uses TRBV6-1 with TRBJ2-7; 8 nucleotides align to TRBD1. CDR1 and CDR2 (germline): MNHNS, SASEGT. V shed 6 bases and J 2 bases; nucleotides not matched to a gene: 6. The CDR3 spans 14 residues. For the CDR3, the DNA is TGTGCCAGCAGGACAAGGACAGGGACCTACGAGCAGTACTTC. Its translation: CASRTRTGTYEQYF.

The count of this clone is one. This chain links TRBV7-2 with TRBJ2-5; D is ambiguous. V lost 3 bases and J 0 bases, leaving 2 bases between the germline ends. This CDR3 is 12 amino acids long. Looked up from germline, CDR1 is SGHTA and CDR2 is FQGNSA. The chain's CDR3 is CASSLYQETQYF. CDR3 DNA sequence: TGTGCCAGCAGCTTGTACCAAGAGACCCAGTACTTC.

This clone was seen once. The V call is TRBV15, the J call TRBJ2-1; 8 nucleotides align to TRBD1. V lost 4 bases to trimming and J lost 1 base; unmatched junction nucleotides: 3. Germline V gene data show CDR1 as LNHNV and CDR2 as YYDKDF (reference sequence). CDR3 length equals 15 residues. For the CDR3, the DNA is TGTGCCACCAGCACCAGGACAGGGTCCTACAATGAGCAGTTCTTC. Amino acid sequence: CATSTRTGSYNEQFF.

V is TRBV10-3 and J is TRBJ1-2; D unclear. The CDR3 is 12 residues long. From germline, CDR1 is ENHRY and CDR2 SYGVKD. V gave up 11 bases and J gave up 7 bases, with 17 bases separating them. CDR3 sequence (DNA): TGTGCCTCCTCACCGGCGGACGGTGGCTACACCTTC. As protein: CASSPADGGYTF.

The DNA of the CDR3 is TGTGCCAGCAGCTTCTGGGACCGGACGGCCTTGAACACTGAAGCTTTCTTT. Its protein product is CASSFWDRTALNTEAFF. V usage is TRBV5-5 and J usage is TRBJ1-1, with D tentatively TRBD1 (5 bases). CDR1 and CDR2 (germline): SGHKS, YYEKEE (reference sequence). This CDR3 is 17 amino acids long. V was cut by 2 bases and J by 0 bases, with 17 bases left in between.

This clone was seen only once. This rearrangement joins TRBV5-1 to TRBJ2-2; tentatively, D is TRBD1 (6 bases). Germline V CDR1 and CDR2: SGHRS, YFSETQ. Trimming removed 6 bases at V and 0 bases at J, with 12 bases between. The length of the CDR3 is 15 residues. This chain's CDR3 is CASTPDRTNTGELFF. CDR3 in DNA: TGCGCCAGCACCCCGGACAGAACGAACACCGGGGAGCTGTTTTTT.

V and J are TRBV19 and TRBJ1-1; D not resolved. Deletions cut 6 bases from V and 8 bases from J, with 22 bases between. Germline-derived CDR1 and CDR2 are LNHDA and SQIVND (reference sequence). The CDR3 consists of 15 residues. This chain's CDR3 is CASRPLPLGMEEAFF. The CDR3 nucleotides read TGTGCCAGTAGACCCCTCCCCCTGGGGATGGAGGAAGCTTTCTTT.

The CDR3: CASSFTSGGADTQYF. The CDR3 nucleotides read TGTGCCAGTAGTTTCACTAGCGGGGGGGCTGATACGCAGTATTTT. The gene calls are TRBV19 and TRBJ2-3; 13 nucleotides line up with TRBD2. This CDR3 comprises 15 residues. Germline-derived CDR1 and CDR2 are LNHDA and SQIVND (reference sequence). J lost 6 bases, V lost 5 bases, and 5 bases had no gene match. Supplemented by reference TRBV19 and TRBJ2-3, the full variable domain reads DGGITQSPKYLFRKEGQNVTLSCEQNLNHDAMYWYRQDPGQGLRLIYYSQIVNDFQKGDIAEGYSVSREKKESFPLTVTSAQKNPTAFYLCASSFTSGGADTQYFGPGTRLTVL.

The DNA for the CDR3 is TGTGCCAGCAGCCCTGGGCCCCCAGGGGCCCTTCAAGAGACCCAGTACTTC. As protein: CASSPGPPGALQETQYF. The chain couples TRBV5-4 to TRBJ2-5; D possibly corresponds to TRBD1 (6 bases). The V gene lost 4 bases and the J gene lost 2 bases, with 21 bases spanning the gap. Germline CDR1 SGHNT, CDR2 YYREEE (reference sequence). The CDR3 loop spans 17 amino acids.

The chain employs TRBV7-8 and TRBJ1-6; possible D gene TRBD1, 5 bases. Germline CDR1 is SGHVS and CDR2 is FQNEAQ. With 1 base removed from V and 10 bases from J, the gap between germline ends came to 11 bases. CDR3 length: 14 amino acids. The CDR3 DNA sequence: TGTGCCAGCAGCTTAGTTGACAGTGCATCACCCCTCCACTTT. Translated: CASSLVDSASPLHF. The variable domain in full, completed from reference TRBV7-8 and TRBJ1-6, reads GAGVSQSPRYKVAKRGQDVALRCDPISGHVSLFWYQQALGQGPEFLTYFQNEAQLDKSGLPSDRFFAERPEGSVSTLKIQRTQQEDSAVYLCASSLVDSASPLHFGNGTRLTVT.

V and J are TRBV9 and TRBJ2-7; D is unclear. Trimming removed 0 bases from V and 2 bases from J, with 6 bases in between. Germline values: CDR1 SGDLS, CDR2 YYNGEE. This CDR3 is 13 amino acids long. The CDR3 DNA follows: TGTGCCAGCAGCGTAGGAGAGACCTACGAGCAGTACTTC. Its translation: CASSVGETYEQYF.

The J gene is TRBJ2-5, the V gene TRBV19, with no clear D. In germline, CDR1 is LNHDA, CDR2 SQIVND (reference sequence). The CDR3 is 15 amino acids. The germline V and J ends were trimmed by 2 bases and 2 bases, with 12 bases remaining between them. CDR3 residues: CASSIMGAVQETQYF. The CDR3 DNA follows: TGTGCCAGTAGTATAATGGGTGCAGTGCAAGAGACCCAGTACTTC.

Here the CDR3 DNA reads TGTGCCAGCAACTCTGGGGGGCCCAGGAATAGCACAGATACGCAGTATTTT. Protein: CASNSGGPRNSTDTQYF. The rearrangement links TRBV21-1 to TRBJ2-3. TRBV21-1 is an annotated pseudogene. The CDR3 consists of 17 residues.

The J gene is TRBJ1-2, the V gene TRBV5-4; 10 positions match TRBD1. Germline CDR1 is SGHNT and CDR2 is YYREEE (reference sequence). J gave up 8 bases and V 5 bases, and 6 bases lay outside the gene matches. The CDR3 is made up of 13 amino acids. The CDR3 nucleotides are TGTGCCAGCAGAGCCGGGACAGGGGTAGGCTACACCTTC. This gives the protein CASRAGTGVGYTF.

Written as DNA, the CDR3 is TGTGCCAGCAGTGAGGGGCGACATCCCTACGAGCAGTACTTC. Translating gives CASSEGRHPYEQYF. The rearrangement joins TRBV27 to TRBJ2-7, with D perhaps TRBD1 or TRBD2 (5 bases each). Trimming stripped 5 bases from V and 2 bases from J, with 13 bases between. The CDR3 has 14 residues. Germline V gene lookup returns CDR1 MNHEY and CDR2 SMNVEV (reference sequence).

The V call is TRBV5-5, the J call TRBJ2-1, with unresolved D. Germline V gives CDR1 SGHKS, CDR2 YYEKEE (reference sequence). Trimming left V 0 bases short and J 6 bases short, with 7 bases between. The CDR3 is 13 amino acids. CDR3 region: CASSLVGSNEQFF. CDR3 DNA: TGTGCCAGCAGCTTGGTGGGTAGCAATGAGCAGTTCTTC. The variable domain in full, with the rest retrieved from reference TRBV5-5 and TRBJ2-1, is DAGVTQSPTHLIKTRGQQVTLRCSPISGHKSVSWYQQVLGQGPQFIFQYYEKEERGRGNFPDRFSARQFPNYSSELNVNALLLGDSALYLCASSLVGSNEQFFGPGTRLTVL.

V and J are TRBV14 and TRBJ2-6; D perhaps matches TRBD1 (6 bases). CDR3 length: 17 amino acids. Between the trimmed V and J ends, which lost 4 bases and 2 bases, there was a span of 15 bases. The germline gives CDR1 SGHDN, CDR2 FVKESK. The DNA for the CDR3 is TGTGCCAGCAGCCGGGACACAGGAACCCCTGGGGCCAACGTCCTGACTTTC. The encoded protein is CASSRDTGTPGANVLTF. The full variable domain, with the rest looked up from reference TRBV14 and TRBJ2-6, is EAGVTQFPSHSVIEKGQTVTLRCDPISGHDNLYWYRRVMGKEIKFLLHFVKESKQDESGMPNNRFLAERTGGTYSTLKVQPAELEDSGVYFCASSRDTGTPGANVLTFGAGSRLTVL.

This chain uses TRBV5-4 with TRBJ1-1, with D possibly TRBD1 on 6 matching bases. There are 15 residues in the CDR3. Germline V gives CDR1 SGHNT, CDR2 YYREEE (reference sequence). The germline V and J ends were trimmed by 5 bases and 5 bases, with 19 bases remaining between them. As DNA, the CDR3 is TGTGCCAGCAGTCTTCGGTCAGGGGCTGGAACTGAAGCTTTCTTT. It yields the protein CASSLRSGAGTEAFF.

V usage is TRBV4-3 and J usage is TRBJ1-4; TRBD1 might be the D (5 bases). From germline, CDR1 is LGHNA and CDR2 YSLEER. Trimming stripped 0 bases from V and 7 bases from J, with 12 bases between. This CDR3 is 15 amino acids long. The CDR3 loop reads CASSQEVQGGEKLFF. The DNA of the CDR3 is TGCGCCAGCAGCCAAGAAGTCCAGGGAGGTGAAAAACTGTTTTTT.

CDR3 sequence: CASSPRTSGKRYEQYF. CDR3 sequence (DNA): TGTGCCAGCAGCCCCCGGACTAGCGGGAAACGGTACGAGCAGTACTTC. The V gene is TRBV9, the J gene TRBJ2-7; 12 bases are shared with TRBD2. The germline V gene encodes CDR1 SGDLS and CDR2 YYNGEE. Trimming removed 4 bases from V and 4 bases from J; junction bases left unmatched: 9. The CDR3 has 16 residues. The entire variable domain, with the rest obtained from reference TRBV9 and TRBJ2-7, is as follows: DSGVTQTPKHLITATGQRVTLRCSPRSGDLSVYWYQQSLDQGLQFLIQYYNGEERAKGNILERFSAQQFPDLHSELNLSSLELGDSALYFCASSPRTSGKRYEQYFGPGTRLTVT.

The chain links TRBV4-3 to TRBJ2-1; 7 bases match TRBD1. CDR1 is LGHNA and CDR2 is YSLEER in the germline V gene. This CDR3 contains 16 residues. V lost 0 bases and J lost 7; bases outside the gene matches: 9. CDR3 in amino acids: CASSQESAGGRNEQFF. The CDR3 region has the DNA TGCGCCAGCAGCCAAGAATCGGCAGGGGGAAGGAATGAGCAGTTCTTC.

The V and J genes are TRBV4-3 and TRBJ2-5; no clear D. The V gene's germline CDR1 is LGHNA and CDR2 YSLEER. This CDR3 comprises 13 residues. V was clipped by 4 bases and J by 4 bases, with 10 bases between them. CDR3 nucleotide sequence: TGCGCCAGCAGCCCAGACTTTCGAGAGACCCAGTACTTC. As protein: CASSPDFRETQYF.

V is TRBV4-1 and J is TRBJ1-6; unclear D gene. CDR3 length equals 16 residues. Trimming removed 4 bases at V and 9 bases at J, with 19 bases between. CDR1 is MGHRA and CDR2 is YSYEKL in the germline V gene. CDR3 sequence reads: CASSLHSVSAFSPLHF. CDR3 DNA: TGCGCCAGCAGCCTTCATTCGGTCTCCGCGTTTTCACCCCTCCACTTT.

The chain uses TRBV2 and TRBJ1-5, with D possibly matching TRBD1 (5 bases). This CDR3 has 15 residues. Per germline, CDR1 SNHLY and CDR2 FYNNEI. With 6 bases removed from V and 2 bases from J, the gap between germline ends came to 14 bases. The chain's CDR3 is CASRVAGQRNQPQHF. The CDR3 DNA reads as TGTGCCAGCAGGGTCGCGGGGCAGCGCAATCAGCCCCAGCATTTT.

The chain uses TRBV20-1 and TRBJ1-1; D is unresolved. The CDR3 contains 11 residues. Per germline, CDR1 DFQATT and CDR2 SNEGSKA (reference sequence). Trimming shortened V by 7 bases and J by 3 bases, and 9 bases separated the two germline ends. In DNA, the CDR3 is TGCAGTGGGAGGGATTACACTGAAGCTTTCTTT. Amino acid sequence: CSGRDYTEAFF.

This clone was seen only once. The J gene is TRBJ2-2, the V gene TRBV29-1; 7 bases match TRBD1. The CDR3 totals 13 residues. Germline CDR1 is SQVTM and CDR2 is ANQGSEA. J gave up 5 bases and V 5 bases, and 5 bases lay outside the gene matches. The CDR3: CSVWDRYTGELFF. The CDR3 DNA is TGCAGCGTTTGGGACAGATATACCGGGGAGCTGTTTTTT.

The chain links TRBV18 to TRBJ1-2; D perhaps matches TRBD1 (5 bases). The CDR3 is made up of 13 amino acids. The V and J ends lost 3 bases and 6 bases respectively, with 11 bases between them. Germline loops: CDR1 KGHSH, CDR2 LQKENI. The CDR3 nucleotides are TGTGCCAGCTCACCCCCGGGGCGAGATGGCTACACCTTC. It encodes CASSPPGRDGYTF.

This clone was counted between two and nine times. The chain joins TRBV4-3 to TRBJ1-1, with D maybe TRBD1 (6 bases). This CDR3 has 18 amino acids. Germline lookup yields CDR1 LGHNA and CDR2 YSLEER. V was pared by 1 base and J by 4 bases, with 22 bases between. In nucleotides, the CDR3 is TGCGCCAGCAGCCAAGCGCAAGCGAACCCCGGGACAACCACTGAAGCTTTCTTT. The encoded protein is CASSQAQANPGTTTEAFF.